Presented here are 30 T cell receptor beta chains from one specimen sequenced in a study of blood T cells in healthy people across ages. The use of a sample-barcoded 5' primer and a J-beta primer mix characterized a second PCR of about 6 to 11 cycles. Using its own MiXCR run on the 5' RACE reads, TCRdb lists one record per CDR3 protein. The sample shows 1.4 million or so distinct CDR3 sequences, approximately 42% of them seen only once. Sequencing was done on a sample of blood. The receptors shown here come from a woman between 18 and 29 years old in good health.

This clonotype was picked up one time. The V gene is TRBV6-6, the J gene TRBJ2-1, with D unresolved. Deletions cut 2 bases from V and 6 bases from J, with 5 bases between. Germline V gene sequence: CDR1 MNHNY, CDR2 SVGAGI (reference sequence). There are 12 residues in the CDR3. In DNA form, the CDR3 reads TGTGCCAGCAGTTACGACCCCAATGAGCAGTTCTTC. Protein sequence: CASSYDPNEQFF.

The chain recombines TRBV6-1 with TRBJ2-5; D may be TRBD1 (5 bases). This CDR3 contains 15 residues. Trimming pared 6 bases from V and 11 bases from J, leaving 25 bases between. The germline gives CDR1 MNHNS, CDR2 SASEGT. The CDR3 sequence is CASSLFRTYGDEQYF. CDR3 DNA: TGTGCCAGCAGCCTCTTCAGGACATATGGTGATGAGCAGTACTTC.

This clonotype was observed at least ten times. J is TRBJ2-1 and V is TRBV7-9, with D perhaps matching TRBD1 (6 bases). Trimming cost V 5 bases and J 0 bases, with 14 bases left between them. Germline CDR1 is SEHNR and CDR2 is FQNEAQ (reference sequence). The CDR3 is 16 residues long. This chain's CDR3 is CASSEPDSSSYNEQFF. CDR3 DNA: TGTGCCAGCAGCGAACCGGACAGTAGCTCCTACAATGAGCAGTTCTTC.

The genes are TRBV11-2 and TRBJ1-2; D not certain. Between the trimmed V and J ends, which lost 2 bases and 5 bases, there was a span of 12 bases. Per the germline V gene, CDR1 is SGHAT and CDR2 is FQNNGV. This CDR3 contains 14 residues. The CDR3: CASSLFAERYGYTF. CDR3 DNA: TGTGCCAGCAGCTTATTTGCAGAGCGATATGGCTACACCTTC.

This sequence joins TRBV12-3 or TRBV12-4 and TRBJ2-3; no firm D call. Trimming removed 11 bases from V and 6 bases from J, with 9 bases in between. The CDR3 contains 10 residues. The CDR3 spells CAVSGDTQYF. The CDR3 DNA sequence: TGTGCCGTCTCCGGGGATACGCAGTATTTT.

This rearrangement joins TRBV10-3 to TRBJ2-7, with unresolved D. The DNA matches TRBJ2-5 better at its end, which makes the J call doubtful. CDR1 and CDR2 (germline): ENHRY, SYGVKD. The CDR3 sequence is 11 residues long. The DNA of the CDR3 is TGTGCCATCAGTGAAGAGGAGACCCAGTACTTC. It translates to CAISEEETQYF.

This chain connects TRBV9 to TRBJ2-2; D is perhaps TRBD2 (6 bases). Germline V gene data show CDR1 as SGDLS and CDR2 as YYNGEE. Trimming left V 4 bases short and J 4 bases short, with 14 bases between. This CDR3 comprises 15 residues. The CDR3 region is CASSPLGSSTGELFF. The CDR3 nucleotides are TGTGCCAGCAGCCCTCTCGGGAGCAGCACCGGGGAGCTGTTTTTT. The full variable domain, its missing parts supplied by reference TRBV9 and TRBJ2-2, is DSGVTQTPKHLITATGQRVTLRCSPRSGDLSVYWYQQSLDQGLQFLIQYYNGEERAKGNILERFSAQQFPDLHSELNLSSLELGDSALYFCASSPLGSSTGELFFGEGSRLTVL.

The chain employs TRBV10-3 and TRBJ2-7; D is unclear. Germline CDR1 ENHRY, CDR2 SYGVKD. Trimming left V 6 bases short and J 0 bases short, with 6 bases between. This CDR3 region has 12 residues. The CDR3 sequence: CAIRENSYEQYF. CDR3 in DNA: TGTGCCATCAGGGAAAACTCCTACGAGCAGTACTTC.

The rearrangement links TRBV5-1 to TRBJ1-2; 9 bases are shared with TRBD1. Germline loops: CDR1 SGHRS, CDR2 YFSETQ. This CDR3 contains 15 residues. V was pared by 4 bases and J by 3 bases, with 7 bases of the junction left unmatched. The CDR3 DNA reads TGCGCCAGCAGCCATCGGGACAGGGAGGACTATGGCTACACCTTC. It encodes CASSHRDREDYGYTF.

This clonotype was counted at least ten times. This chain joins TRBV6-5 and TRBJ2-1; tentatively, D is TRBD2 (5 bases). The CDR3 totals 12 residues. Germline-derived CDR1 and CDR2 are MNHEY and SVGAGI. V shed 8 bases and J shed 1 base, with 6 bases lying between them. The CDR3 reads CASRGSYNEQFF. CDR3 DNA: TGTGCCAGCCGGGGTTCCTACAATGAGCAGTTCTTC.

The CDR3 DNA reads as TGCGCCAGCAGCCAAGTAAGAGGACAGGGGTTTGGCTACACCTTC. Translation: CASSQVRGQGFGYTF. This sequence joins TRBV4-3 and TRBJ1-2; 9 bases are a match to TRBD1. Looked up from germline, CDR1 is LGHNA and CDR2 is YSLEER. J gave up 7 bases and V 1 base, and 7 bases lay outside the gene matches. CDR3 length: 15 amino acids.

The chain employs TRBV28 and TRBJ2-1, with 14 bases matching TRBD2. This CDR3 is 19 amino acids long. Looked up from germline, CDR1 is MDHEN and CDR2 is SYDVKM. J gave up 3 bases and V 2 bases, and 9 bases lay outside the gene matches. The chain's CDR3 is CASSLDGLAGGLIYNEQFF. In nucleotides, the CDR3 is TGTGCCAGCAGTTTAGACGGACTAGCGGGAGGACTAATCTACAATGAGCAGTTCTTC.

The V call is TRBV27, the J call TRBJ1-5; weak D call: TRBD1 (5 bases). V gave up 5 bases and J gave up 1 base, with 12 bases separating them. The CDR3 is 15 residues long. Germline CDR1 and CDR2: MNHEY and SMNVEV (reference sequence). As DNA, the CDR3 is TGTGCCAGCAGTCTGGTGGGGCCAAGCAATCAGCCCCAGCATTTT. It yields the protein CASSLVGPSNQPQHF.

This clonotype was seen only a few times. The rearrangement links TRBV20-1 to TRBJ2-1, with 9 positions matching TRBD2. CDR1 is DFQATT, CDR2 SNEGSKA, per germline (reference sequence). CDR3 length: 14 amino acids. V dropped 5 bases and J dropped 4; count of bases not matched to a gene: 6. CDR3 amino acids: CSAPASGVYNEQFF. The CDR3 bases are TGCAGTGCTCCTGCTAGCGGGGTGTACAATGAGCAGTTCTTC.

The CDR3 spells CASSLGGDPGNEQFF. The CDR3 bases are TGTGCCAGCAGCTTAGGAGGGGACCCAGGAAATGAGCAGTTCTTC. V usage is TRBV7-6 and J usage is TRBJ2-1; D possibly uses TRBD1 or TRBD2 (5 bases each). Trimming removed 1 base at V and 7 bases at J, with 14 bases between. Germline loops: CDR1 SGHVS, CDR2 FNYEAQ. The CDR3 sequence is 15 residues long.

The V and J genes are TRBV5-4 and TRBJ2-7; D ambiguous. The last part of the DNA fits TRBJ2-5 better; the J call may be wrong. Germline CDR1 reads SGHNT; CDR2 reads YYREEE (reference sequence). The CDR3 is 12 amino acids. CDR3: CASSDQQKTQYF. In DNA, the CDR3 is TGTGCCAGCAGCGACCAACAGAAGACCCAGTACTTC.

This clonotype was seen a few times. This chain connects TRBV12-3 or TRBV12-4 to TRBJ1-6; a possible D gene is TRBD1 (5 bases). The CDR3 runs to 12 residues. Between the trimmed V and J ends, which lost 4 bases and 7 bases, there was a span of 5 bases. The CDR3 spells CASSWGNSPLHF. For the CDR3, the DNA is TGTGCCAGCAGTTGGGGGAATTCACCCCTCCACTTT.

CDR3 sequence (DNA): TGTGCCAGCAGCTTAGACGAGGAGACCCAGTACTTC. This sequence encodes CASSLDEETQYF. This chain uses TRBV7-9 with TRBJ2-5, with D hard to call. CDR3 length: 12 amino acids. With 1 base removed from V and 5 bases from J, the gap between germline ends came to 5 bases. Germline values: CDR1 SEHNR, CDR2 FQNEAQ (reference sequence).

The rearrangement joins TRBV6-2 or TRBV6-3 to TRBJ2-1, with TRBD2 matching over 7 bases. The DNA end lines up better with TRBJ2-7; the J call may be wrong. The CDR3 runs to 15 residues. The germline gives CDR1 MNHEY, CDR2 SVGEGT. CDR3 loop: CASSDYRASGNEQYF. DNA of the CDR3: TGTGCCAGCAGCGACTACCGTGCTAGCGGCAATGAGCAGTACTTC.

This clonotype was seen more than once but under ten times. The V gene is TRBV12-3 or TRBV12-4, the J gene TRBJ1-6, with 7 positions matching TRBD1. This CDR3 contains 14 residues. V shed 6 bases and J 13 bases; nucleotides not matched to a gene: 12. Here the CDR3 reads CASSPGQVSNPLHF. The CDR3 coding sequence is TGTGCCAGCAGCCCCGGACAGGTCTCTAATCCCCTCCACTTT.

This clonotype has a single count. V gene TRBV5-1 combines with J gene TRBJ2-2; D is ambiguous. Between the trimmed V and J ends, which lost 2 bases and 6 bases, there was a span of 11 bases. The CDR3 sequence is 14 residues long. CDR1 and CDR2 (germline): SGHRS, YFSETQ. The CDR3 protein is CASSLSGFAGELFF. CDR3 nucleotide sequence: TGCGCCAGCAGCTTATCTGGGTTTGCCGGGGAGCTGTTTTTT.

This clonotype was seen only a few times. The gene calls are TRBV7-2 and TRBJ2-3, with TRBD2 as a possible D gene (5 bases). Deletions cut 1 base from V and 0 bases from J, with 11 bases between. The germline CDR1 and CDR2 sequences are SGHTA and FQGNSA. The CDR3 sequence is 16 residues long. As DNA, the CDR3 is TGTGCCAGCAGCTTAGTAGAGGGCCTGAGCACAGATACGCAGTATTTT. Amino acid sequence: CASSLVEGLSTDTQYF.

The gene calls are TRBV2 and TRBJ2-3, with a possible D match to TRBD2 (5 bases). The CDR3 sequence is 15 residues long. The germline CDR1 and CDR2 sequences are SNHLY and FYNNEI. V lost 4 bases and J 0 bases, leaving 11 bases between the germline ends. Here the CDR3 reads CASSGDSGSTDTQYF. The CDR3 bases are TGTGCCAGCAGTGGGGATTCGGGAAGCACAGATACGCAGTATTTT.

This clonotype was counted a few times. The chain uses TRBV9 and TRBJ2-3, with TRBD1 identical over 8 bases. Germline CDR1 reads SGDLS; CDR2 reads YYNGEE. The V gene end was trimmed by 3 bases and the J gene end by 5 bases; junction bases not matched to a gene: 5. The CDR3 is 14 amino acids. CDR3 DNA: TGTGCCAGCAGCGGGACAGGGTTGATAGATACGCAGTATTTT. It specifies CASSGTGLIDTQYF.

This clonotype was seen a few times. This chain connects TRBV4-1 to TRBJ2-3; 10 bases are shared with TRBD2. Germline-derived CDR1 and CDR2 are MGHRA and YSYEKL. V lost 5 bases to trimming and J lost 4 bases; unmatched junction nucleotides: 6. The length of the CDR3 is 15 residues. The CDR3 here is CASSSPGLASDTQYF. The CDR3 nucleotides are TGCGCCAGCAGCTCACCGGGACTAGCGTCAGATACGCAGTATTTT.

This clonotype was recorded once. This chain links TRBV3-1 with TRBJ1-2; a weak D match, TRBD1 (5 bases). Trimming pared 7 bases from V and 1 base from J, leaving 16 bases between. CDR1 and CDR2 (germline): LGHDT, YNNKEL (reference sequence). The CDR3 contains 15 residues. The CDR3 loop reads CASTGRTKNNYGYTF. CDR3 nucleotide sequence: TGTGCCAGCACGGGCAGGACAAAAAATAACTATGGCTACACCTTC.

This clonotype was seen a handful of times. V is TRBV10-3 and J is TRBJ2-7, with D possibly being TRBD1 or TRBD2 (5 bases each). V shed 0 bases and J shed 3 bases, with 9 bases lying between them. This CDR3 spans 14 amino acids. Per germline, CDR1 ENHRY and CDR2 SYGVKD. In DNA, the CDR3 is TGTGCCATCAGTGAGTCCGAGAGGGGCTACGAGCAGTACTTC. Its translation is CAISESERGYEQYF.

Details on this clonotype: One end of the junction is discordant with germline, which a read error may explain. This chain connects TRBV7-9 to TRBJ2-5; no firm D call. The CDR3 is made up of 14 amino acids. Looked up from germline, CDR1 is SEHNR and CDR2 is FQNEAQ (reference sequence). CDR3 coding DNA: TGTGTCAGCAGCGTAATAGGAGTCCAAGAGACCCAGTACTTC. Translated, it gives CVSSVIGVQETQYF.

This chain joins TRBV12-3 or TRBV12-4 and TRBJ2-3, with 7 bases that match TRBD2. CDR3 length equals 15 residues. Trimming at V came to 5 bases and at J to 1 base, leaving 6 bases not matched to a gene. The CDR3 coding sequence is TGTGCCAGCAGTCCCCAGAGCGGGGGCACAGATACGCAGTATTTT. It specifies CASSPQSGGTDTQYF.

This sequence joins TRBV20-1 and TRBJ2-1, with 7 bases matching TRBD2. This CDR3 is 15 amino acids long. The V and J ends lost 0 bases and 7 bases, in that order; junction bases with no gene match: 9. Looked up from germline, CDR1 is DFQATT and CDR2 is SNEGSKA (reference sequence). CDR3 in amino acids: CSARDGREVVNEQFF. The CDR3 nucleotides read TGCAGTGCTAGAGATGGGAGGGAGGTCGTTAATGAGCAGTTCTTC.